The text below deals with one TCR beta chain. The sample comes from a study of blood T cell repertoires in COVID-19. Study background: Both acute and convalescent COVID-19 samples were obtained from the United States, Italy and Spain.

Germline CDR1 reads LNHDA; CDR2 reads SQIVND (reference sequence). Unmatched junction bases numbered 6, after V lost 8 bases and J lost 2 bases. CDR3 length: 15 amino acids. All enrollees were roughly 18 to 100 years old and from fewer than 30 US areas. Assignment of participants to cohorts was predicated upon participant-reported clinical history. Original analysis: Nucleated cell counts were estimated from reference gene primer amplification. Data came from immunoSEQ multiplex PCR; TCRdb stores just in-frame clones and leaves some out. Clone size and V and J calls were adopted from that table, with D and trimming inferred from the DNA. Of some 200,000 clones in the sample, about 91% were seen once.

This receptor was identified in a woman in her late teens or twenties who had recovered from COVID-19. The chain has TRBV19 and TRBJ2-1; 10 bases map to TRBD2. The sequenced material came from PBMCs or T cells enriched from blood (not recorded which). The CDR3 protein is CASGRSGRTYNEQFF. The CDR3, as DNA: TGTGCCAGTGGGCGTAGCGGGAGGACCTACAATGAGCAGTTCTTC.